The present entry profiles one TCR beta chain with its context. Its binding antigen is unknown. No base quality values were provided; no much bigger clone lies one nucleotide off. These data belong to a study of shared clonotypes between healthy human individuals (dated by TCRdb to the early 2020s). Study-level background: The cohort comprised two women and a few men aged 18 to 49 years. For each donor, three plates each were used for CD4 naive and CD4 memory, two plates were used for CD8 naive, and one plate was used for CD8 memory. Blood TCR repertoires of roughly five healthy adults were deeply sequenced to estimate repertoire size and the extent of clonotype sharing between individuals. Different laboratories and diverse techniques were used to prepare libraries and sequence TCR repertoires, to increase sequencing depth and limit assay-specific biases. Between about 0.8 and 8.9 billion PBMCs per donor were obtained by leukapheresis.

The paper's findings and limits, for the study overall: Incomplete sequencing was indicated by rarefaction of sorted-subset datasets, despite the large sequencing depth. Because the study included a small number of donors, the genetic and exposure-history diversity represented was limited. Pairwise subsampling led to the expectation that sequencing depth would affect the degree of clonotype sharing among donors. Larger estimated clonotype richness was generally found for naive subsets than for memory subsets. Compared with non-shared clonotypes, the clonotypes found in all four sorted-subset donors had higher generation probabilities. Only blood was sampled, and tissue TCR repertoires likely differ from those in blood. Approximately 5% of naive CD4, 3.5% of naive CD8, approximately 2% of memory CD4, and 0.4% of memory CD8 clonotypes were shared across several donors.

Using the deep immunoSEQ assay, multiplex PCR amplified TCR CDR3 regions from genomic DNA. Extracted genomic DNA from each cell subset was spread evenly across all wells of several immunoSEQ 96-well plates, with each plate serving as a replicate. For sorted subsets, about 200 ng genomic DNA, equal to tens of thousands of T cell genomes, was loaded into each replicate PCR. Purified libraries were measured with a Qubit 3.0 fluorometer, size-checked on a Bioanalyzer 2100, and measured again with the KAPA Library Quantification kit. Every immunoSEQ 96-well plate was sequenced on a dedicated single-read 150-cycle Illumina NextSeq 550 flow cell. The paper's processing steps were these. The immunoSEQ output contained only junctional sequences without quality scores, so filtering could not match that applied to full-length reads. To assign V/J genes and CDR3, sequences were annotated against IMGT germline references using PyIR, a Python wrapper for IgBLAST v1.9. Reads were removed for weak V/J assignments (E-value above 1e-6), missing CDR3, stop codons, out-of-frame junctions, or ambiguous translated residues. A V3J clonotype was defined by an identical inferred V gene, J gene, and CDR3 amino acid sequence. Percentage overlap between repertoires was calculated by dividing the number of shared unique clonotypes by the size of the smaller repertoire. Three approaches were used to assess repertoire richness: RTK rarefaction, the Chao1 estimator, and Recon v2.1 estimates of unobserved clonotypes. Generation probabilities were computed with OLGA for all TCRbeta clonotypes obtained by the gDNA method from a handful of donors. TCRdb carries this immuneACCESS record with in-frame sequences only. Its versions omit some clonotypes, under half of them owing to an unresolved V gene in the studies checked, with the rest unexplained. D and trimming were read from the DNA, whereas the V and J calls and clone size are those reported in that table. This sample lists 2,100,000 or so clones; roughly 95% were detected once. In total, the top ten clones hold roughly 0.13% of the sample.

The donors were healthy, HIV-negative adults who had no recently reported acute infections or vaccinations. Every donor was a Caucasian adult living in Nashville, Tennessee, USA. CD4+ T cells were enriched by magnetic negative selection; naive cells were then positively selected on CD45RA, and the negative fraction formed the memory subset. Blood was obtained by leukapheresis, after which PBMCs were separated by Ficoll-Histopaque density gradient centrifugation and cryopreserved in liquid nitrogen vapor phase. Analytical flow cytometry was used to check the purity and quantity of each magnetically sorted T cell population. From each sorted fraction, genomic DNA was isolated and quantified by UV absorbance on a Nanodrop 2000c. Sequences SGHTA (CDR1) and FQGNSA (CDR2) are obtained from the germline V gene. Trimming at the junction amounts to 5 bases on V and 2 bases on J, and the germline ends lie 16 bases apart. Including the terminal cysteine and phenylalanine, the CDR3 comprises 16 residues. The only DNA kept is the CDR3, 48 bases in frame from the first base.

The sequenced sample was naive CD4+ T cells sorted from blood. Taken with the paper, the label for cell subset or site translates to: CD45RA+ positively selected. Here the chain combines TRBV7-2 and TRBJ1-3, with TRBD1 perhaps the D gene, on 6 matching bases. This clonotype originated in a man between 18 and 35 years old in good health. The nucleotide sequence reads as follows: TGTGCCAGCAGCCGCCGGGGGGGGGCTACTGGAAACACCATATATTTT. The encoded protein is CASSRRGGATGNTIYF.